The 6 T cell receptor beta chains in this list originate from one sample, sequenced in a study of T cell responses to AZD1222 COVID-19 vaccine. Sequenced by immunoSEQ multiplex PCR; TCRdb stores in-frame clones only, minus some. Found here are over 90,000 clones, approximately 88% of them singletons; the top ten hold 20% to 25%. The sample consisted of peripheral blood, taken on day 0 of AZD1222 vaccination. The receptor source for this set is an adult in good health.

The V call is TRBV2, the J call TRBJ2-6, with 9 bases identical to TRBD2. The CDR3 covers 13 residues. Germline trimming cut 8 bases from V and 15 bases from J; bases unmatched to any gene: 11. Germline assignment: CDR1 SNHLY and CDR2 FYNNEI. The CDR3 nucleotides are TGTGCCAGCCTGGGCGGGGGGGGCGTTCCCCTGACTTTC. It is translated as CASLGGGGVPLTF. Looking up the rest from reference TRBV2 and TRBJ2-6 gives the full variable domain: EPEVTQTPSHQVTQMGQEVILRCVPISNHLYFYWYRQILGQKVEFLVSFYNNEISEKSEIFDDQFSVERPDGSNFTLKIRSTKLEDSAMYFCASLGGGGVPLTFGAGSRLTVL.

The chain uses TRBV7-2 and TRBJ1-1, with TRBD1 as a possible D gene (6 bases). V was cut by 2 bases and J by 5 bases, with 9 bases left in between. The germline V gene encodes CDR1 SGHTA and CDR2 FQGNSA. The CDR3 spans 13 residues. The CDR3 bases are TGTGCCAGCAGCTTACTACAGGGAACTGAAGCTTTCTTT. This codes for CASSLLQGTEAFF.

The V call is TRBV5-1, the J call TRBJ2-3; TRBD2 matches at 10 bases. There are 16 residues in the CDR3. The V and J ends lost 1 base and 3 bases, in that order; junction bases with no gene match: 5. CDR1 is SGHRS and CDR2 is YFSETQ in the germline V gene. CDR3 protein: CASSLIAGGLTDTQYF. CDR3 DNA sequence: TGCGCCAGCAGCTTGATAGCGGGAGGCCTTACAGATACGCAGTATTTT.

The V gene is TRBV13, the J gene TRBJ1-2, with 10 bases matching TRBD1. Per germline, CDR1 PRHDT and CDR2 FYEKMQ (reference sequence). V dropped 5 bases and J dropped 8; count of bases not matched to a gene: 5. This CDR3 spans 13 amino acids. The CDR3 protein is CASSRQGARGYTF. CDR3 DNA sequence: TGTGCCAGCAGCCGACAGGGGGCACGGGGCTACACCTTC.

The chain couples TRBV29-1 to TRBJ2-7; D possibly uses TRBD1 or TRBD2 (6 bases each). CDR1 is SQVTM and CDR2 is ANQGSEA in the germline V gene. Trimming left V 4 bases short and J 2 bases short, with 18 bases between. This CDR3 is 15 amino acids long. In DNA, the CDR3 is TGCAGCGTTGCCAGGGGCAGGGAGGTTGCCTACGAGCAGTACTTC. It yields the protein CSVARGREVAYEQYF.

The chain recombines TRBV5-1 with TRBJ2-1; no reliable D call. The V and J ends lost 2 bases and 6 bases respectively, with 9 bases between them. The CDR3 has 13 residues. CDR1 SGHRS and CDR2 YFSETQ come from the germline V gene. CDR3 amino acids: CASSFGPTNEQFF. CDR3 DNA sequence: TGCGCCAGCAGCTTTGGCCCGACCAATGAGCAGTTCTTC.